These 21 T cell receptor beta chains originate from one sample sequenced in a study of blood T cell repertoires in COVID-19. TCRdb's table, derived via immunoSEQ multiplex PCR, lists solely in-frame clones and lacks some. The table shows over 100,000 clones, with 75% to 90% occurring only once. The source material was peripheral blood. The source is a human donor in a cohort sampled during active COVID-19.

This rearrangement joins TRBV6-2 or TRBV6-3 to TRBJ2-3; 10 bases align to TRBD2. Germline V lookup: CDR1 MNHEY, CDR2 SVGEGT. The CDR3 runs 17 residues. Unmatched junction bases numbered 7, after V lost 4 bases and J lost 0 bases. CDR3 nucleotide sequence: TGTGCCAGCAGTTCAACGGGACTAGCGTTTAGCACAGATACGCAGTATTTT. Protein product: CASSSTGLAFSTDTQYF.

This clone showed up just once. The chain recombines TRBV9 with TRBJ2-7, with 9 bases matching TRBD1. V shed 0 bases and J 1 base; nucleotides not matched to a gene: 5. CDR3 size: 16 residues. Germline CDR1 reads SGDLS; CDR2 reads YYNGEE. The CDR3 protein is CASSVGDRGTSYEQYF. The CDR3, as DNA: TGTGCCAGCAGCGTAGGTGACAGGGGGACATCCTACGAGCAGTACTTC.

J is TRBJ2-3 and V is TRBV11-2; tentatively, D is TRBD2 (7 bases). This CDR3 is built from 16 residues. Germline assignment: CDR1 SGHAT and CDR2 FQNNGV. V lost 5 bases to trimming and J lost 5 bases, with 20 bases between them. Written as DNA, the CDR3 is TGTGCCAGCAGCGAGAGGAGGGGGGGCCTCCGAGATACGCAGTATTTT. It codes for CASSERRGGLRDTQYF.

The gene calls are TRBV7-9 and TRBJ2-3; TRBD1 matches 8 bases. V was pared by 4 bases and J by 2 bases, with 11 bases of the junction left unmatched. This CDR3 is 17 amino acids long. Germline values: CDR1 SEHNR, CDR2 FQNEAQ (reference sequence). The CDR3 DNA sequence: TGTGCCAGCAGCTCCTACACAGGGGGTATAGTCACAGATACGCAGTATTTT. Translating gives CASSSYTGGIVTDTQYF.

The chain employs TRBV2 and TRBJ1-1; D might be TRBD1 (6 bases). The germline gives CDR1 SNHLY, CDR2 FYNNEI. V shed 8 bases and J shed 6 bases, with 19 bases lying between them. This CDR3 spans 14 amino acids. DNA for the CDR3: TGTGCCAGCGTACAGGGTAGACCAACGCCTGAAGCTTTCTTT. This translates into CASVQGRPTPEAFF.

The CDR3 loop reads CRAGREGETQYF. For the CDR3, the DNA is TGCAGGGCAGGGCGGGAGGGAGAGACCCAGTACTTC. The V and J genes are TRBV29-1 and TRBJ2-5; TRBD2 matches 9 bases. Germline V gene data show CDR1 as SQVTM and CDR2 as ANQGSEA. The CDR3 contains 12 residues.

The chain combines TRBV28 with TRBJ1-1; perhaps TRBD1 as D (5 bases). Trimming pared 8 bases from V and 6 bases from J, leaving 10 bases between. The CDR3 runs to 11 residues. Germline V gene sequence: CDR1 MDHEN, CDR2 SYDVKM. CDR3 loop: CASRQYPEAFF. CDR3 in DNA: TGTGCCAGCCGACAGTACCCTGAAGCTTTCTTT.

CDR3 in amino acids: CASSLDGDFSYEQYF. The CDR3, as DNA: TGTGCCAGCAGCCTTGACGGGGACTTCTCCTACGAGCAGTACTTC. The chain couples TRBV7-2 to TRBJ2-7; possibly TRBD2 for D (6 bases). This CDR3 spans 15 amino acids. Germline loops: CDR1 SGHTA, CDR2 FQGNSA. V lost 5 bases to trimming and J lost 0 bases, with 14 bases between them.

The genes are TRBV5-4 and TRBJ2-2; the match to TRBD2 covers 12 bases. V trimming: 0 bases; J trimming: 7 bases; junction bases outside the gene matches: 7. Germline loops: CDR1 SGHNT, CDR2 YYREEE (reference sequence). The CDR3 contains 17 residues. The CDR3 reads CASSLGSSGRAIGELFF. Here the CDR3 DNA reads TGTGCCAGCAGCTTGGGGTCTAGCGGGAGGGCCATCGGGGAGCTGTTTTTT.

This clone was observed a single time. This rearrangement joins TRBV21-1 to TRBJ2-3; the table's D call, TRBD2, was not checked against the DNA. TRBV21-1 is a pseudogene. The CDR3 totals 20 residues. CDR3: CASSDWTSGRLHNPTDTQYF. The CDR3 region has the DNA TGTGCCAGCAGCGATTGGACTAGCGGGAGACTACACAACCCCACAGATACGCAGTATTTT.

The rearrangement links TRBV20-1 to TRBJ1-3; D is unclear. CDR3 length equals 11 residues. Looked up from germline, CDR1 is DFQATT and CDR2 is SNEGSKA (reference sequence). V was trimmed by 7 bases and J by 0 bases, leaving 4 bases between them. This CDR3 is CSVHSGNTIYF. For the CDR3, the DNA is TGCAGTGTCCACTCTGGAAACACCATATATTTT.

The rearrangement links TRBV29-1 to TRBJ2-7; D may be TRBD2 (6 bases). CDR1 and CDR2 (germline): SQVTM, ANQGSEA. Trimming took 4 bases from V and 4 from J, leaving 14 bases between them. The CDR3 sequence is 13 residues long. The chain's CDR3 is CSVGAGPGYEQYF. CDR3 DNA: TGCAGCGTTGGGGCGGGGCCGGGGTACGAGCAGTACTTC.

V is TRBV11-3 and J is TRBJ2-7, with D maybe TRBD2 (5 bases). V was clipped by 1 base and J by 3 bases, with 10 bases between them. Germline CDR1 is SGHNT and CDR2 is YENEEA. The CDR3 totals 14 residues. The CDR3 DNA follows: TGTGCCAGCAGCTTAGGGCGAGGGAACTACGAGCAGTACTTC. Encoded protein: CASSLGRGNYEQYF.

J is TRBJ2-7 and V is TRBV4-2; D is possibly TRBD1 (5 bases). Germline V lookup: CDR1 LGHNA, CDR2 YNFKEQ. This CDR3 is 15 amino acids long. V lost 1 base, J lost 3 bases, and 13 bases lay in between. CDR3 DNA sequence: TGTGCCAGCAGCCAAGCCGGCAATCAGGGCTACGAGCAGTACTTC. It translates to CASSQAGNQGYEQYF.

The chain couples TRBV7-9 to TRBJ1-1; no definite D call. Trimming shortened V by 2 bases and J by 1 base, and 5 bases separated the two germline ends. The germline V gene has CDR1 SEHNR and CDR2 FQNEAQ (reference sequence). The CDR3 has 13 residues. The CDR3 loop reads CASSLYWNTEAFF. The CDR3 nucleotides are TGTGCCAGCAGCTTATACTGGAACACTGAAGCTTTCTTT.

The chain couples TRBV7-9 to TRBJ1-2, with unresolved D. V was trimmed by 7 bases and J by 5 bases, leaving 8 bases between them. The germline V gene has CDR1 SEHNR and CDR2 FQNEAQ (reference sequence). CDR3 size: 11 residues. CDR3 DNA sequence: TGTGCCAGCACTGGGGAGTATGGCTACACCTTC. Its translation is CASTGEYGYTF.

The chain is built from TRBV25-1 and TRBJ1-2, with TRBD1 as a possible D gene (5 bases). Between the trimmed V and J ends, which lost 3 bases and 8 bases, there was a span of 7 bases. The germline V gene has CDR1 MGHDK and CDR2 SYGVNS. The CDR3 spans 11 residues. CDR3 DNA sequence: TGTGCCAGCAGTGATCAGGGCGGCTACACCTTC. Its translation is CASSDQGGYTF.

The rearrangement links TRBV27 to TRBJ2-3; D not certain. The CDR3 contains 13 residues. Germline V gives CDR1 MNHEY, CDR2 SMNVEV (reference sequence). V was shortened by 2 bases and J by 3 bases, with 6 bases between the two germline ends. The CDR3 nucleotides are TGTGCCAGCAGTTTAGGGCCTACAGATACGCAGTATTTT. Translated, it gives CASSLGPTDTQYF.

The rearrangement uses TRBV2 and TRBJ1-4; 8 bases fit TRBD1. Germline CDR1 SNHLY, CDR2 FYNNEI. The CDR3 spans 15 residues. V was pared by 4 bases and J by 5 bases, with 6 bases of the junction left unmatched. The CDR3 DNA follows: TGTGCCAGCAGTGTAGGACAGGGACAGAATGAAAAACTGTTTTTT. Encoded protein: CASSVGQGQNEKLFF. The variable domain in full, with the rest retrieved from reference TRBV2 and TRBJ1-4, is EPEVTQTPSHQVTQMGQEVILRCVPISNHLYFYWYRQILGQKVEFLVSFYNNEISEKSEIFDDQFSVERPDGSNFTLKIRSTKLEDSAMYFCASSVGQGQNEKLFFGSGTQLSVL.

V and J are TRBV19 and TRBJ2-1; TRBD2 agrees at 8 bases. The CDR3 is 18 amino acids. Trimming cost V 3 bases and J 0 bases; bases outside gene matches: 10. The germline CDR1 and CDR2 sequences are LNHDA and SQIVND (reference sequence). The CDR3 region is CASSMASGLASSYNEQFF. The CDR3 DNA sequence: TGTGCCAGTAGTATGGCCTCAGGACTAGCCAGCTCCTACAATGAGCAGTTCTTC.

This chain uses TRBV4-2 with TRBJ2-7, with 8 bases that match TRBD2. CDR3 size: 15 residues. Germline V gives CDR1 LGHNA, CDR2 YNFKEQ. V was pared by 4 bases and J by 1 base, with 6 bases of the junction left unmatched. CDR3 coding DNA: TGTGCCAGCAGCCGCCTACTAGCGGAGTCCTACGAGCAGTACTTC. It is translated as CASSRLLAESYEQYF.